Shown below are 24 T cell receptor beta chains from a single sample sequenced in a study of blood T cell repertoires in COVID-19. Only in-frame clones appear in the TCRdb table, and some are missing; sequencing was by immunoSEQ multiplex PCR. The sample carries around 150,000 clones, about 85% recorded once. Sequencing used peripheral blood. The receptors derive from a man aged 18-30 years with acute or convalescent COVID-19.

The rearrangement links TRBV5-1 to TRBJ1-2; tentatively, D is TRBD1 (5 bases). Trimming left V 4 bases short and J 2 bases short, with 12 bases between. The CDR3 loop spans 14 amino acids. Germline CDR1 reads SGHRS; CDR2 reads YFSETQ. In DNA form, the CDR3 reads TGCGCCAGCAGCCCGATGTCAGGGAACTATGGCTACACCTTC. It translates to CASSPMSGNYGYTF.

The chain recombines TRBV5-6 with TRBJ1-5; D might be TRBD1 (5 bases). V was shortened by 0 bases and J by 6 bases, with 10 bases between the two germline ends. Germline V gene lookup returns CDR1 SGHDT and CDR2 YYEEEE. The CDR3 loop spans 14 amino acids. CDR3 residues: CASSLAGGSQPQHF. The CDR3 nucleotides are TGTGCCAGCAGCTTGGCGGGGGGGAGTCAGCCCCAGCATTTT. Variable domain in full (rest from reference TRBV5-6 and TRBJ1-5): DAGVTQSPTHLIKTRGQQVTLRCSPKSGHDTVSWYQQALGQGPQFIFQYYEEEERQRGNFPDRFSGHQFPNYSSELNVNALLLGDSALYLCASSLAGGSQPQHFGDGTRLSIL.

The CDR3 bases are TGTGCCAGCAGGAACGGGGGGGCAGGTGAAAAACTGTTTTTT. It is translated as CASRNGGAGEKLFF. The chain couples TRBV6-5 to TRBJ1-4, with D perhaps matching TRBD1 (6 bases). Germline assignment: CDR1 MNHEY and CDR2 SVGAGI. V was trimmed by 6 bases and J by 7 bases, leaving 15 bases between them. This CDR3 comprises 14 residues.

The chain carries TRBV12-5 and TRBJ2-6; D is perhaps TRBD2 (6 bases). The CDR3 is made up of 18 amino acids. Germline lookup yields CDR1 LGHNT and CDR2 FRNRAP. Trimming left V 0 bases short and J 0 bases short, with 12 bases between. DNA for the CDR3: TGTGCTAGTGGTTTGGTCCGGGACGGGAGCTCTGGGGCCAACGTCCTGACTTTC. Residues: CASGLVRDGSSGANVLTF.

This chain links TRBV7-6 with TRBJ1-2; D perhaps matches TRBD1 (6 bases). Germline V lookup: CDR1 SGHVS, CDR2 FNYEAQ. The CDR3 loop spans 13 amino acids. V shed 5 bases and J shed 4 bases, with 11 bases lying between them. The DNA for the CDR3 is TGTGCCAGCAGCCGAGGACAGACCTATGGCTACACCTTC. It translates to CASSRGQTYGYTF.

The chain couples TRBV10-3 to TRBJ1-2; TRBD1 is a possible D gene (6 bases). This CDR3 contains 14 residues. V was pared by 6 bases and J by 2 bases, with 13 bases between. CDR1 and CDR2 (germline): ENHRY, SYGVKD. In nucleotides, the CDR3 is TGTGCCATCAGCCAAGGGGGGGCAAACTATGGCTACACCTTC. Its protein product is CAISQGGANYGYTF.

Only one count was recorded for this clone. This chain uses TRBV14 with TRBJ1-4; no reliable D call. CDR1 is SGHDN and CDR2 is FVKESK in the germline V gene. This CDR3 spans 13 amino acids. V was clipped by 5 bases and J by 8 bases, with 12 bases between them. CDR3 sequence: CASSFRLGEKLFF. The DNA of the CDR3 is TGTGCCAGCAGCTTTCGACTTGGGGAAAAACTGTTTTTT.

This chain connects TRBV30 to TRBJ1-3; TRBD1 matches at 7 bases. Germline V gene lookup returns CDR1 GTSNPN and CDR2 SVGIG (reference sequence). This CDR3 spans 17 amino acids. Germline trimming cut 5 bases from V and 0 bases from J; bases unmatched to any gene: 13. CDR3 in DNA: TGTGCCTGGGAAGGGGGCTCCTCCGGCAACTCTGGAAACACCATATATTTT. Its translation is CAWEGGSSGNSGNTIYF.

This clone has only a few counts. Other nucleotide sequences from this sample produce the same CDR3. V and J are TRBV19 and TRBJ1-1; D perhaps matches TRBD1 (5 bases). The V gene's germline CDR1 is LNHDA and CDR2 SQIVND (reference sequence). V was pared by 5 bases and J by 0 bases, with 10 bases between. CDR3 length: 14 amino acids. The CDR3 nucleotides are TGTGCCAGTAGTCCCCAGGGTATGAACACTGAAGCTTTCTTT. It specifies CASSPQGMNTEAFF. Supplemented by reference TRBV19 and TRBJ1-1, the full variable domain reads DGGITQSPKYLFRKEGQNVTLSCEQNLNHDAMYWYRQDPGQGLRLIYYSQIVNDFQKGDIAEGYSVSREKKESFPLTVTSAQKNPTAFYLCASSPQGMNTEAFFGQGTRLTVV.

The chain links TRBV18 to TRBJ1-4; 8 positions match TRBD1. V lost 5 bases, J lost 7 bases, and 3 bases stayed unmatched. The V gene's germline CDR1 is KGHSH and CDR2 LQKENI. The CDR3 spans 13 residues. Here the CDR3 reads CASSDRGGEKLFF. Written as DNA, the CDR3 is TGTGCCAGCTCAGACAGGGGTGGTGAAAAACTGTTTTTT.

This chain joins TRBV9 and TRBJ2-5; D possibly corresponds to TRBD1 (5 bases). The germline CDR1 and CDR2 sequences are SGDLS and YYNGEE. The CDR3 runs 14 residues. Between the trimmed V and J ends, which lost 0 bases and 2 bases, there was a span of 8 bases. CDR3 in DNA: TGTGCCAGCAGCGTAGCGACAGATCAAGAGACCCAGTACTTC. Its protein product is CASSVATDQETQYF. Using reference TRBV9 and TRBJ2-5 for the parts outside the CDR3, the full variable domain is DSGVTQTPKHLITATGQRVTLRCSPRSGDLSVYWYQQSLDQGLQFLIQYYNGEERAKGNILERFSAQQFPDLHSELNLSSLELGDSALYFCASSVATDQETQYFGPGTRLLVL.

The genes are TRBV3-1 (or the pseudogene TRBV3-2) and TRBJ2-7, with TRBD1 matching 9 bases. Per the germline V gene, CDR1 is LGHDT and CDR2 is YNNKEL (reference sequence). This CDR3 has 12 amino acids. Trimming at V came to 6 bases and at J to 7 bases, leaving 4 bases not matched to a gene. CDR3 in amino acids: CASRQGAGEQYF. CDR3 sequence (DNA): TGTGCCAGCAGACAGGGGGCGGGTGAGCAGTACTTC.

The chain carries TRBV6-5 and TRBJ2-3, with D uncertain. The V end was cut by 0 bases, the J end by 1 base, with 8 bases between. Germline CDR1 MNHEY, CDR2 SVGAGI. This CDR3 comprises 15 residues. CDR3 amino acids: CASSYSEAGTDTQYF. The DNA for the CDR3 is TGTGCCAGCAGTTACTCAGAGGCTGGCACAGATACGCAGTATTTT.

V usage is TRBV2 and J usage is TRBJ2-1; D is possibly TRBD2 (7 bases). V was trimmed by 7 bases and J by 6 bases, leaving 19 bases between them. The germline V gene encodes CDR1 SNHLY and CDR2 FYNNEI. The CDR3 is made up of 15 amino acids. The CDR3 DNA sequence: TGTGCCAGCAAAGGGACTGCGGGGGCCTCCAATGAGCAGTTCTTC. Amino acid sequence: CASKGTAGASNEQFF.

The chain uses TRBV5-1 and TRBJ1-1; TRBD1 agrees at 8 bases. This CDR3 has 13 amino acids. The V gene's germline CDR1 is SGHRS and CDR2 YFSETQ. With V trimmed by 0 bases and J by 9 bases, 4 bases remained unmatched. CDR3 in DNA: TGCGCCAGCAGCTTGGGGACAGGGAGTCAAGCTTTCTTT. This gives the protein CASSLGTGSQAFF. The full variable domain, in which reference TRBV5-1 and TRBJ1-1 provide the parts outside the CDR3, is KAGVTQTPRYLIKTRGQQVTLSCSPISGHRSVSWYQQTPGQGLQFLFEYFSETQRNKGNFPGRFSGRQFSNSRSEMNVSTLELGDSALYLCASSLGTGSQAFFGQGTRLTVV.

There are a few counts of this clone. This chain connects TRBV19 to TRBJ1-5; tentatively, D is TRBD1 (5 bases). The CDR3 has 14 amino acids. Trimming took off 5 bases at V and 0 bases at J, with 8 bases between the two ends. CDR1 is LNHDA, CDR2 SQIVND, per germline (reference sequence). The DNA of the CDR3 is TGTGCCAGTAGTTATCAGGGTAGCAATCAGCCCCAGCATTTT. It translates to CASSYQGSNQPQHF.

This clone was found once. The CDR3 region is CATSEAAYNEQFF. In DNA form, the CDR3 reads TGTGCCACCAGCGAAGCGGCCTACAATGAGCAGTTCTTC. The genes are TRBV15 and TRBJ2-1; perhaps TRBD2 as D (5 bases). This CDR3 is built from 13 residues. Germline V gene sequence: CDR1 LNHNV, CDR2 YYDKDF (reference sequence). Trimming pared 5 bases from V and 2 bases from J, leaving 7 bases between.

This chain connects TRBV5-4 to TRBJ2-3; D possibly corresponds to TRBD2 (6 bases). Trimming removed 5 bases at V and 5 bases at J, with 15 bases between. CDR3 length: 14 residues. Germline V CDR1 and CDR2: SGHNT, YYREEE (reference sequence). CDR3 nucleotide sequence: TGTGCCAGCAGTTGGGGGGTCGCCCAAGATACGCAGTATTTT. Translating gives CASSWGVAQDTQYF.

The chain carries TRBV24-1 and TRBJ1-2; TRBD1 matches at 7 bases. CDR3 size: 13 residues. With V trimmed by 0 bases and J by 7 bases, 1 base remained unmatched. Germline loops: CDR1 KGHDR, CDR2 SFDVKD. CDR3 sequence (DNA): TGTGCCACCAGTGATTTGCACAGGGGTGGCTACACCTTC. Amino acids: CATSDLHRGGYTF.

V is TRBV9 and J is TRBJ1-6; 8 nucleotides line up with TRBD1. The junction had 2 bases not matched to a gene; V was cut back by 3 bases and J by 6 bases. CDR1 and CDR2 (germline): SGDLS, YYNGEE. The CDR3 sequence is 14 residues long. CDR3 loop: CASSETGGNSPLHF. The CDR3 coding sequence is TGTGCCAGCAGCGAAACAGGGGGTAATTCACCCCTCCACTTT.

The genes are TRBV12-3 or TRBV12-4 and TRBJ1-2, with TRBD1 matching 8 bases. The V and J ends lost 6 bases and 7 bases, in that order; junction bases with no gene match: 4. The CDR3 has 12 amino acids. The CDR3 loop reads CASRSGGGGYTF. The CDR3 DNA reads TGTGCCAGCAGATCAGGGGGCGGTGGCTACACCTTC.

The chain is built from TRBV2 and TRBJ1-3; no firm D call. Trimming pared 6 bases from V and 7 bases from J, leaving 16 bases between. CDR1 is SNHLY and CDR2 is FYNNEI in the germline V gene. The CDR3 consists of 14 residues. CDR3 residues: CASRLGVNRNTIYF. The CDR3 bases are TGTGCCAGCAGATTGGGCGTGAACCGGAACACCATATATTTT.

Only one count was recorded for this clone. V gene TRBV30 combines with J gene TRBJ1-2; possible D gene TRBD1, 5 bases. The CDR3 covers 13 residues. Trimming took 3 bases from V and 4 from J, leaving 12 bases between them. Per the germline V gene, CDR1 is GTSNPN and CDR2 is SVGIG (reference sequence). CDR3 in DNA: TGTGCCTGGAGCGAAGACAGTCCCTATGGCTACACCTTC. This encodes CAWSEDSPYGYTF.

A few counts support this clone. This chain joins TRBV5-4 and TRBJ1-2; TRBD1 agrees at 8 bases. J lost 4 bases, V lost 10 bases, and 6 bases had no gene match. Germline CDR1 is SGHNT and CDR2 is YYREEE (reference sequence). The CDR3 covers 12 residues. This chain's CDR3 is CAWGDRTYGYTF. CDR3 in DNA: TGTGCCTGGGGGGACAGGACCTATGGCTACACCTTC.